The clone carrying this T cell receptor beta chain was seen repeatedly, ten times or more. This record belongs to a study of T-cell reconstitution after alpha-beta-depleted transplantation in children. During its preparation, the TCRbeta library received unique molecular identifiers. Using its own MiXCR run on the PCR reads, TCRdb lists one record per CDR3 protein. This table has 200,000 to 250,000 distinct CDR3 sequences, around 13% appearing once. The CDR3 consists of 13 residues. Germline assignment: CDR1 SQVTM and CDR2 ANQGSEA. The V gene end was trimmed by 5 bases and the J gene end by 7 bases; junction bases not matched to a gene: 7.

This receptor was taken from a human donor who donated a stem cell graft to a child with acute lymphoblastic leukemia. Sequences were derived from PBMCs from the stem cell graft donor, sampled from the stem cell graft. The chain is built from TRBV29-1 and TRBJ1-2, with 10 bases fitting TRBD1. CDR3: CSVPWDRGPGYTF. DNA of the CDR3: TGCAGCGTTCCCTGGGACAGGGGTCCTGGCTACACCTTC.